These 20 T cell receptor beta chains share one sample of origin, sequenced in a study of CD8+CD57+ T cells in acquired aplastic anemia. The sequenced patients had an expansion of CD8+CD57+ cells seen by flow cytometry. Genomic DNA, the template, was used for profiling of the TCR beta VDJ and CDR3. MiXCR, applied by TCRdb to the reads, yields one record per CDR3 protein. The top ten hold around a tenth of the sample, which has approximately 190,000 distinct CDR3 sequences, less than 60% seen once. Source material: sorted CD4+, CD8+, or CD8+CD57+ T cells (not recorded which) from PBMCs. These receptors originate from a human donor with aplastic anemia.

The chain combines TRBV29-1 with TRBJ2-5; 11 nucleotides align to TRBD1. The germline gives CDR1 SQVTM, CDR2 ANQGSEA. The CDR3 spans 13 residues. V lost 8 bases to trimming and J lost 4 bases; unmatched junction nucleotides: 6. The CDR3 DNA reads TGCAGCCCTGAAGGGACAGGGGGAGAGACCCAGTACTTC. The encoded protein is CSPEGTGGETQYF.

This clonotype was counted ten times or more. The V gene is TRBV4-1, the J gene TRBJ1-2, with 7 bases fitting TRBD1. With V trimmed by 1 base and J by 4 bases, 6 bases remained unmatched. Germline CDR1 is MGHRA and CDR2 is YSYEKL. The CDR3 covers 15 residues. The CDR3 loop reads CASSQGWQGGYGYTF. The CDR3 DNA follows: TGCGCCAGCAGCCAAGGATGGCAGGGGGGCTATGGCTACACCTTC.

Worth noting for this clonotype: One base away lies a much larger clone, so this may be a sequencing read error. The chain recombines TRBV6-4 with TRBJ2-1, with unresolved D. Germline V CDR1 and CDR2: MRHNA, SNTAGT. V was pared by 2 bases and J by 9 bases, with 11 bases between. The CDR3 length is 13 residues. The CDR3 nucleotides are TGTGCCAGCAGTGACGGCCCCCCGAGTGAGCAGTTCTTC. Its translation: CASSDGPPSEQFF.

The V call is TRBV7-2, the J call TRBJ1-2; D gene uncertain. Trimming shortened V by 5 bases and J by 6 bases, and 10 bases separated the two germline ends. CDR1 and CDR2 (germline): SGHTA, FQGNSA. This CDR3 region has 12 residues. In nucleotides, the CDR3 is TGTGCCAGCAGCCCCGACACGAATGGCTACACCTTC. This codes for CASSPDTNGYTF.

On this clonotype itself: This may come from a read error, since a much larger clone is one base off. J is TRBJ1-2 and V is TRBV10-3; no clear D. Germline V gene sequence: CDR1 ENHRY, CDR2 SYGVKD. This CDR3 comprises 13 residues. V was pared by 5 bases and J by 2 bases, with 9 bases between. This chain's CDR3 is CAISYSINYGYTF. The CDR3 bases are TGTGCCATCAGTTACTCGATAAACTATGGCTACACCTTC.

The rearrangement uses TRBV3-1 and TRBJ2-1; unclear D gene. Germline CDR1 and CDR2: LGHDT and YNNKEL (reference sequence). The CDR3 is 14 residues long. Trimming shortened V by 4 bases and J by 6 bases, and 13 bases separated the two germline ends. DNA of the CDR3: TGTGCCAGCAGCCCGCCTTTCGAGAGCAATGAGCAGTTCTTC. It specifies CASSPPFESNEQFF.

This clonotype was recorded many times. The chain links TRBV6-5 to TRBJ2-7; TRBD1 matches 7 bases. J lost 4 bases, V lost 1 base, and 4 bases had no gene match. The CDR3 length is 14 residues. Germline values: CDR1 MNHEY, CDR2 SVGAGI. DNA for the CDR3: TGTGCCAGCAGTTACTACAGGGGCGGGTACGAGCAGTACTTC. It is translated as CASSYYRGGYEQYF.

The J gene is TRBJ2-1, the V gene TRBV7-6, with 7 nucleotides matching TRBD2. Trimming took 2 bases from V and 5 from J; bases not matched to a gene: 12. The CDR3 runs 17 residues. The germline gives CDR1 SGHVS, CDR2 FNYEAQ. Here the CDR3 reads CASSLRDYTSDNNEQFF. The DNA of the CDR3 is TGTGCCAGCAGCTTAAGGGACTACACTAGCGATAACAATGAGCAGTTCTTC.

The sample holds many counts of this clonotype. The CDR3 reads CASRGLAGADGELFF. The CDR3, as DNA: TGCGCCAGTCGAGGACTAGCGGGAGCTGACGGGGAGCTGTTTTTT. The chain carries TRBV5-1 and TRBJ2-2; the match to TRBD2 covers 13 bases. Germline CDR1 reads SGHRS; CDR2 reads YFSETQ. V trimming: 8 bases; J trimming: 7 bases; junction bases outside the gene matches: 8. The CDR3 has 15 residues.

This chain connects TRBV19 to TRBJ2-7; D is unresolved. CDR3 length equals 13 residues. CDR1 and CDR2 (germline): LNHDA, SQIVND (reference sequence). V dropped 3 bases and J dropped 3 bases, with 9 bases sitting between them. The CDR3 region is CASSIRQLYEQYF. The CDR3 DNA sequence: TGTGCCAGTAGTATCCGCCAACTCTACGAGCAGTACTTC.

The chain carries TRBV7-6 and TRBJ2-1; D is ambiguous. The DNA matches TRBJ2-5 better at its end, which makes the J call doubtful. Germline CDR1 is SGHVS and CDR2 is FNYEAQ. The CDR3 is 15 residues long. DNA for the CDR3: TGTGCCAGCAGCTCGGGTCAGTCCCAGCAAGAGACCCAGTACTTC. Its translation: CASSSGQSQQETQYF.

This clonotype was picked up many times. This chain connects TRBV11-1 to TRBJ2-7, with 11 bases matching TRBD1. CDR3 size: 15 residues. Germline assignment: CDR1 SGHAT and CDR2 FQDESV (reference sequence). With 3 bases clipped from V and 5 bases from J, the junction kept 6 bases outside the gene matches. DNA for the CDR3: TGTGCCAGCAGCTTCTCGGGACAGGGGGGCGACGAGCAGTACTTC. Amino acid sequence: CASSFSGQGGDEQYF.

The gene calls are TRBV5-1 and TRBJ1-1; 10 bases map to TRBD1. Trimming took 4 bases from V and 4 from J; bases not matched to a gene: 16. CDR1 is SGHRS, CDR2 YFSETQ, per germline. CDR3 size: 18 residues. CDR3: CASSIQSPGTGVSTEAFF. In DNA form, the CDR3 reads TGCGCCAGCAGCATACAAAGTCCCGGGACAGGGGTGAGCACTGAAGCTTTCTTT.

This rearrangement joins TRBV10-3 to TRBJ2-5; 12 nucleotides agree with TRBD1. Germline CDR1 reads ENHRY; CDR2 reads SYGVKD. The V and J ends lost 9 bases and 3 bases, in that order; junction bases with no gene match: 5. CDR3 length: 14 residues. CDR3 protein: CAIEGQGAEETQYF. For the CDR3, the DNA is TGTGCCATTGAGGGACAGGGGGCTGAAGAGACCCAGTACTTC.

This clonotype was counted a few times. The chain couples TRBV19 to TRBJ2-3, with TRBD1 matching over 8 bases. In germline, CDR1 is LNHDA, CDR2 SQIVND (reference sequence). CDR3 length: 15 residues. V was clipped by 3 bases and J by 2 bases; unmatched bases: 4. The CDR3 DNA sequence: TGTGCCAGTAGTATGGTCAGGGGGCACACAGATACGCAGTATTTT. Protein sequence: CASSMVRGHTDTQYF.

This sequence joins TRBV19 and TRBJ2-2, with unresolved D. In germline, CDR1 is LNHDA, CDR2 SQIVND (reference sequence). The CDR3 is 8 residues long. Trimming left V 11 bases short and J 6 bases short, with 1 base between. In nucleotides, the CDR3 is TGTGCCGCCGGGGAGCTGTTTTTT. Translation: CAAGELFF.

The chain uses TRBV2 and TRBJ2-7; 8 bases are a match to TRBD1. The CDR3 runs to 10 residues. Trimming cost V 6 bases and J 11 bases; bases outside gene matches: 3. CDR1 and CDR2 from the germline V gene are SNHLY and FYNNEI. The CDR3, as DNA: TGTGCCAGCAGGGACAGGGTGGAGTACTTC. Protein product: CASRDRVEYF. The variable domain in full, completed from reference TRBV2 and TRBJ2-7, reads EPEVTQTPSHQVTQMGQEVILRCVPISNHLYFYWYRQILGQKVEFLVSFYNNEISEKSEIFDDQFSVERPDGSNFTLKIRSTKLEDSAMYFCASRDRVEYFGPGTRLTVT.

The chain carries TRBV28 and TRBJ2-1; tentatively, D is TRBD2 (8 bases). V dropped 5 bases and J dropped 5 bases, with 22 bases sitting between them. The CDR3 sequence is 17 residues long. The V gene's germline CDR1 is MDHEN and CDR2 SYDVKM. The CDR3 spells CASSIPGQELADNEQFF. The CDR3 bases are TGTGCCAGCAGTATTCCTGGACAGGAACTAGCGGACAATGAGCAGTTCTTC. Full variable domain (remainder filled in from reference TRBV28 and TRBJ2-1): DVKVTQSSRYLVKRTGEKVFLECVQDMDHENMFWYRQDPGLGLRLIYFSYDVKMKEKGDIPEGYSVSREKKERFSLILESASTNQTSMYLCASSIPGQELADNEQFFGPGTRLTVL.

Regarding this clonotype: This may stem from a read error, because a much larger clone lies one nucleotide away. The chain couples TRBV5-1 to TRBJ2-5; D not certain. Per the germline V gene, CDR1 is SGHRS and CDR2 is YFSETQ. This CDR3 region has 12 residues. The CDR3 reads CASSNLQEIQYF. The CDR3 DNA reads TGCGCCAGCTCGAACCTTCAAGAGATCCAGTACTTC.

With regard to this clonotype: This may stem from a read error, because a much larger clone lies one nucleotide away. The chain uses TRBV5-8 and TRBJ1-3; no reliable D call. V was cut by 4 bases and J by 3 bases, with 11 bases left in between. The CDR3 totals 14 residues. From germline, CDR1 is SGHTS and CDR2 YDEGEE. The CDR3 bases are TGTGCCAGCAGCCTTTTGGGATTTGGAAACACCATATATTTT. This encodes CASSLLGFGNTIYF.